This is a list of T cell receptor beta chains from one sample in a study of T cells in Graves' hyperthyroidism and ophthalmopathy. TCRdb re-analysed the multiplex PCR reads in MiXCR, keeping a single row per CDR3 protein. Of 450,000 to 550,000 distinct CDR3 sequences listed, 24% were seen once; the top ten hold over 9%. Sample: blood. The receptor source for this set is a woman in her 30s with Graves' ophthalmopathy. Both conserved end residues are part of each CDR3. The D gene is left open where the match is weak. Size is omitted from some rows. Given values are once, few, many or a class for expanded clones.

j_gene: TRBJ1-1
abundance: .
v_gene: TRBV27
d_gene: .
len: 13
CDR3aa: CASSLSRVASAFF
CDR3nt: TGTGCCAGCAGTTTATCCAGGGTCGCGTCGGCTTTCTTT

j_gene: TRBJ2-7
abundance: few
v_gene: TRBV6-1
d_gene: .
len: 13
CDR3aa: CASSEVVSYEQYF
CDR3nt: TGTGCCAGCAGTGAAGTGGTCTCCTACGAGCAGTACTTC

j_gene: TRBJ2-5
abundance: .
v_gene: TRBV6-2/TRBV6-3
d_gene: .
len: 15
CDR3aa: CASSLALEKQETQYF
CDR3nt: TGTGCCAGCAGTTTAGCGCTAGAGAAACAAGAGACCCAGTACTTC

j_gene: TRBJ1-2
abundance: few
v_gene: TRBV6-1
d_gene: TRBD1
len: 15
CDR3aa: CASSGRTGGNYGYTF
CDR3nt: TGTGCCAGCAGTGGACGGACAGGGGGGAACTATGGCTACACCTTC

j_gene: TRBJ2-7
abundance: .
v_gene: TRBV20-1
d_gene: .
len: 13
CDR3aa: CSASLGAFYEQYF
CDR3nt: TGCAGTGCTAGTTTGGGGGCGTTCTACGAGCAGTACTTC

j_gene: TRBJ1-2
abundance: .
v_gene: TRBV6-1
d_gene: .
len: 14
CDR3aa: CASSEGSPTYGYTF
CDR3nt: TGTGCCAGCAGTGAAGGATCGCCCACCTATGGCTACACCTTC

j_gene: TRBJ2-3
abundance: .
v_gene: TRBV11-2
d_gene: .
len: 13
CDR3aa: CASSLDRDSDGYF
CDR3nt: TGTGCCAGCAGCTTAGACCGGGACTCTGATGGGTATTTT

j_gene: TRBJ2-7
abundance: .
v_gene: TRBV28
d_gene: .
len: 11
CDR3aa: CASKGGLEQYF
CDR3nt: TGTGCCAGCAAGGGGGGCCTCGAGCAGTACTTC

j_gene: TRBJ1-2
abundance: many
v_gene: TRBV12-3/TRBV12-4
d_gene: .
len: 12
CDR3aa: CASSFNRVVCTF
CDR3nt: TGTGCCAGCAGTTTTAACAGGGTTGTTTGCACCTTC

j_gene: TRBJ1-1
abundance: .
v_gene: TRBV12-3/TRBV12-4
d_gene: .
len: 13
CDR3aa: CASTREGKTEAFF
CDR3nt: TGTGCCAGCACCCGAGAGGGTAAGACTGAAGCTTTCTTT

j_gene: TRBJ1-5
abundance: .
v_gene: TRBV6-2/TRBV6-3
d_gene: .
len: 16
CDR3aa: CASRERDGGGNQPQHF
CDR3nt: TGTGCCAGCAGAGAAAGGGACGGGGGTGGCAATCAGCCCCAGCATTTT

j_gene: TRBJ2-7
abundance: .
v_gene: TRBV13
d_gene: .
len: 16
CDR3aa: CASSSWGVDGLYEQYF
CDR3nt: TGTGCCAGCAGCTCTTGGGGGGTGGATGGGTTGTACGAGCAGTACTTC

j_gene: TRBJ1-3
abundance: few
v_gene: TRBV5-1
d_gene: .
len: 16
CDR3aa: CASSLDVGSPGNTIYF
CDR3nt: TGCGCCAGCAGCTTGGACGTGGGTAGCCCTGGAAACACCATATATTTT

j_gene: TRBJ2-3
abundance: many
v_gene: TRBV2
d_gene: .
len: 13
CDR3aa: CASSESRTDTQYF
CDR3nt: TGTGCCAGCAGTGAAAGCCGCACAGATACGCAGTATTTT

j_gene: TRBJ1-3
abundance: .
v_gene: TRBV2
d_gene: .
len: 14
CDR3aa: CASSEVSSGNTIYF
CDR3nt: TGTGCCAGCAGTGAAGTTTCCTCTGGAAACACCATATATTTT

j_gene: TRBJ1-6
abundance: few
v_gene: TRBV12-3/TRBV12-4
d_gene: TRBD1
len: 13
CDR3aa: CASTQGADSPLHF
CDR3nt: TGTGCCAGTACGCAGGGGGCGGACTCACCCCTCCACTTT

j_gene: TRBJ1-3
abundance: .
v_gene: TRBV2
d_gene: .
len: 14
CDR3aa: CASQHDRSGNTIYF
CDR3nt: TGTGCCAGCCAACATGACAGATCTGGAAACACCATATATTTT

j_gene: TRBJ1-2
abundance: once
v_gene: TRBV6-5
d_gene: .
len: 16
CDR3aa: CASSSGPVGDNYGYTF
CDR3nt: TGTGCCAGCAGTTCGGGTCCCGTAGGGGACAACTATGGCTACACCTTC

j_gene: TRBJ2-7
abundance: many
v_gene: TRBV19
d_gene: .
len: 17
CDR3aa: CASRPSTRDIDAYEQYF
CDR3nt: TGTGCCAGTAGACCATCAACCCGGGACATCGACGCCTACGAGCAGTACTTC

j_gene: TRBJ1-1
abundance: many
v_gene: TRBV19
d_gene: TRBD1
len: 16
CDR3aa: CASSNLRTGDYTEAFF
CDR3nt: TGTGCCAGTAGTAACCTAAGGACAGGGGACTACACTGAAGCTTTCTTT

j_gene: TRBJ2-7
abundance: many
v_gene: TRBV11-1
d_gene: TRBD2
len: 14
CDR3aa: CASSLAGGEYEQYF
CDR3nt: TGTGCCAGCAGCCTCGCGGGAGGGGAATACGAGCAGTACTTC

j_gene: TRBJ2-4
abundance: many
v_gene: TRBV18
d_gene: .
len: 14
CDR3aa: CASSGQLAKNIQYF
CDR3nt: TGTGCCAGCTCTGGGCAACTAGCCAAAAACATTCAGTACTTC

j_gene: TRBJ2-2
abundance: many
v_gene: TRBV7-3
d_gene: .
len: 13
CDR3aa: CASSNKNTGELFF
CDR3nt: TGTGCCAGCAGCAACAAAAACACCGGGGAGCTGTTTTTT

j_gene: TRBJ1-2
abundance: few
v_gene: TRBV25-1
d_gene: .
len: 13
CDR3aa: CASSHLGNPGYTF
CDR3nt: TGTGCCAGCAGTCACCTTGGGAATCCTGGCTACACCTTC

j_gene: TRBJ2-7
abundance: many
v_gene: TRBV2
d_gene: .
len: 17
CDR3aa: CASSVQSARLLSYEQYF
CDR3nt: TGTGCCAGCAGTGTTCAGTCGGCCAGACTCCTCTCCTACGAGCAGTACTTC

j_gene: TRBJ2-2
abundance: few
v_gene: TRBV3-1
d_gene: TRBD1
len: 16
CDR3aa: CASSFSGTGLTGELFF
CDR3nt: TGTGCCAGCAGTTTCAGCGGGACAGGGCTCACCGGGGAGCTGTTTTTT

j_gene: TRBJ2-7
abundance: many
v_gene: TRBV28
d_gene: .
len: 16
CDR3aa: CASSLFHVQRPYEQYF
CDR3nt: TGTGCCAGCAGTTTATTTCACGTACAGAGGCCCTACGAGCAGTACTTC

j_gene: TRBJ2-7
abundance: .
v_gene: TRBV4-1
d_gene: .
len: 14
CDR3aa: CASSGTGNLYEQYF
CDR3nt: TGCGCCAGCAGCGGAACAGGGAATCTCTACGAGCAGTACTTC

j_gene: TRBJ1-3
abundance: .
v_gene: TRBV19
d_gene: .
len: 15
CDR3aa: CASNPGRNSGNTIYF
CDR3nt: TGTGCCAGTAATCCGGGCCGTAACTCTGGAAACACCATATATTTT

j_gene: TRBJ2-5
abundance: many
v_gene: TRBV20-1
d_gene: .
len: 11
CDR3aa: CSASYQETQYF
CDR3nt: TGCAGTGCATCCTACCAAGAGACCCAGTACTTC

j_gene: TRBJ1-1
abundance: .
v_gene: TRBV18
d_gene: .
len: 14
CDR3aa: CASSPDFLNTEAFF
CDR3nt: TGTGCCAGCTCACCGGACTTTCTGAACACTGAAGCTTTCTTT

j_gene: TRBJ1-1
abundance: many
v_gene: TRBV27
d_gene: .
len: 16
CDR3aa: CASSLWLGSLMTEAFF
CDR3nt: TGTGCCAGCAGTTTATGGTTGGGGTCGTTGATGACTGAAGCTTTCTTT

j_gene: TRBJ2-7
abundance: .
v_gene: TRBV12-3/TRBV12-4
d_gene: .
len: 11
CDR3aa: CASRDVNEQYF
CDR3nt: TGTGCCAGCAGAGACGTAAACGAGCAGTACTTC

j_gene: TRBJ1-1
abundance: many
v_gene: TRBV4-1
d_gene: .
len: 13
CDR3aa: CASSSRLYTEAFF
CDR3nt: TGCGCCAGCAGCTCCCGACTGTACACTGAAGCTTTCTTT

j_gene: TRBJ2-5
abundance: .
v_gene: TRBV7-8
d_gene: .
len: 15
CDR3aa: CASSLSSPLGETQYF
CDR3nt: TGTGCCAGCAGCTTAAGTAGCCCGCTCGGTGAGACCCAGTACTTC

j_gene: TRBJ2-1
abundance: .
v_gene: TRBV11-2
d_gene: .
len: 17
CDR3aa: CASSLGWLRRAANEQFF
CDR3nt: TGTGCCAGCAGCTTAGGATGGTTACGTAGGGCCGCCAATGAGCAGTTCTTC

j_gene: TRBJ1-1
abundance: many
v_gene: TRBV6-2/TRBV6-3
d_gene: .
len: 13
CDR3aa: CASSYTGLTEAFF
CDR3nt: TGTGCCAGCAGTTACACAGGGCTCACTGAAGCTTTCTTT

j_gene: TRBJ1-3
abundance: many
v_gene: TRBV19
d_gene: .
len: 14
CDR3aa: CASSGLLSGNTIYF
CDR3nt: TGTGCCAGTAGTGGACTGCTCTCTGGAAACACCATATATTTT

j_gene: TRBJ2-7
abundance: .
v_gene: TRBV7-2
d_gene: TRBD1
len: 14
CDR3aa: CASRDGTGFHEQYF
CDR3nt: TGTGCCAGCAGAGACGGGACAGGGTTCCACGAGCAGTACTTC

j_gene: TRBJ1-1
abundance: many
v_gene: TRBV7-8
d_gene: .
len: 15
CDR3aa: CASSLEGSMNTEAFF
CDR3nt: TGTGCCAGCAGCTTAGAGGGCAGCATGAACACTGAAGCTTTCTTT

j_gene: TRBJ2-7
abundance: few
v_gene: TRBV29-1
d_gene: TRBD1
len: 13
CDR3aa: CSVALQGSGEQYF
CDR3nt: TGCAGCGTCGCCCTACAGGGGTCGGGTGAGCAGTACTTC

j_gene: TRBJ2-7
abundance: many
v_gene: TRBV12-3/TRBV12-4
d_gene: TRBD1
len: 15
CDR3aa: CASSPGQGFGYEQYF
CDR3nt: TGTGCCAGCAGTCCGGGACAGGGGTTTGGGTACGAGCAGTACTTC